This is a list of T cell receptor beta chains from one sample in a study of T cells after yellow fever vaccination. TCRdb fed the 5' RACE reads into MiXCR, producing one record per CDR3 protein. This table holds some 300,000 distinct CDR3 sequences, approximately 8% found once. This sample comprised CD4+ T cells sorted from PBMCs, obtained 5 days after the yellow fever booster vaccination. All receptors derive from a man aged 18 to 30 who received the YFV17D yellow fever vaccine. Each CDR3 is given with its conserved first and last residue. A D gene is named only where the DNA matches it firmly. The size field is filled for only some rows; it gives once, few, many or a size class.

J gene,V gene,D gene,clone size,CDR3 DNA,CDR3 protein
TRBJ1-5,TRBV6-2/TRBV6-3,.,few,TGTGCCAGCAGTCCTTTAGGGGCTCGAGATAGCAATCAGCCCCAGCATTTT,CASSPLGARDSNQPQHF
TRBJ2-5,TRBV15,.,.,TGTGCCACCAGCAGAGATATAGATGGGACCCAGTACTTC,CATSRDIDGTQYF
TRBJ2-5,TRBV7-3,TRBD2,.,TGTGCCAGCAGGTCCTACGGGGGGGCCTTGGAGACCCAGTACTTC,CASRSYGGALETQYF
TRBJ2-2,TRBV6-5,.,.,TGTGCCAGCAGTTATCGCTTCCAGTTCCACGCGAACACCGGGGAGCTGTTTTTT,CASSYRFQFHANTGELFF
TRBJ2-3,TRBV5-1,.,.,TGCGCCAGCAGTGGGGGGAGACAGATGAGATGGTTGACGCAGTATTTT,CASSGGRQMRWLTQYF
TRBJ1-2,TRBV12-3/TRBV12-4,.,.,TGTGCCAGCAGTTTATTCCAGGTCACAAACTATGGCTACACCTTC,CASSLFQVTNYGYTF
TRBJ1-5,TRBV28,TRBD1,many,TGTGCCAGCAGCTCACCACAGGGGGCTCAGCCCCAGCATTTT,CASSSPQGAQPQHF
TRBJ1-5,TRBV7-8,.,few,TGTGCCAGCAGCTCGGACACCCCCTGGCCTAATCAGCCCCAGCATTTT,CASSSDTPWPNQPQHF
TRBJ2-1,TRBV7-2,.,few,TGTGCCAGCAGCTTACCGCCTGGGACGGATGAGCAGTTCTTC,CASSLPPGTDEQFF
TRBJ1-3,TRBV19,.,few,TGTGCCAGTATACGGCTGAGCTCTGGAAACACCATATATTTT,CASIRLSSGNTIYF
TRBJ2-5,TRBV4-3,.,.,TGCGCCAGCAGCCAAGGTGTGGTGGGCAGGGGCCGTCAGGAGACCCAGTACTTC,CASSQGVVGRGRQETQYF
TRBJ2-7,TRBV5-1,TRBD1,.,TGCGCCAGCAGTCAGGTACAGGGGAACTACGAGCAGTACTTC,CASSQVQGNYEQYF
TRBJ1-6,TRBV5-4,.,few,TGTGCCAGCAGCCCACAGGGTTCACCCCTCCACTTT,CASSPQGSPLHF
TRBJ1-2,TRBV9,TRBD1,.,TGTGCCAGCAGCGTAAAAGCCGGGACAGCTAACTATGGCTACACCTTC,CASSVKAGTANYGYTF
TRBJ1-2,TRBV7-8,.,few,TGTGCCAGCAGCTCGTATCTCTATGGCTACACCTTC,CASSSYLYGYTF
TRBJ2-5,TRBV6-5,.,few,TGTGCCAGCAGATGGTCGTGGGGGGCCCCAGAGACCCAGTACTTC,CASRWSWGAPETQYF
TRBJ2-2,TRBV7-9,TRBD1,.,TGTGCCAGCAGCTTAGGAGAAACAACAGGGGCTGGGGAGCTGTTTTTT,CASSLGETTGAGELFF
TRBJ2-3,TRBV11-2,.,.,TGTGCCAGCAGCTTTTCCGGCACAGATACGCAGTATTTT,CASSFSGTDTQYF
TRBJ1-2,TRBV18,.,.,TGTGCCAGCTCGAAGCTTCGGGACGTAGAAAACTATGGCTACACCTTC,CASSKLRDVENYGYTF
TRBJ2-2,TRBV7-9,TRBD2,few,TGTGCCAGCAGCTTTCGGCGGGGGGTCGCCGGGGAGCTGTTTTTT,CASSFRRGVAGELFF
TRBJ1-5,TRBV6-2/TRBV6-3,TRBD1,few,TGTGCCAGCAGTTACGAACAGGGGGCTCGCAATCAGCCCCAGCATTTT,CASSYEQGARNQPQHF
TRBJ2-6,TRBV5-6,.,.,TGTGCCAGCAGACGGAACAGGGATTATTTCTCTGGGGCCAACGTCCTGACTTTC,CASRRNRDYFSGANVLTF
TRBJ2-7,TRBV2,TRBD2,few,TGTGCCAGCAGGGGGGGGAGGACCGCTTTAAGCGAGCAGTACTTC,CASRGGRTALSEQYF
TRBJ1-6,TRBV20-1,.,few,TGCAGTGCTAGAGATAATCGGAGGGGCCTTAATTCACCCCTCCACTTT,CSARDNRRGLNSPLHF
TRBJ1-1,TRBV20-1,.,.,TGCAGTGCTTGGGGCCCGAACACTGAAGCTTTCTTT,CSAWGPNTEAFF
TRBJ1-2,TRBV20-1,.,.,TGCAGTGCTAGAGAAAGGGGGATGGGCTACACCTTC,CSARERGMGYTF
TRBJ2-3,TRBV6-6,.,few,TGTGCCAGCTGCGGGCGAACAGGGAGGGATACGCAGTATTTT,CASCGRTGRDTQYF
TRBJ1-4,TRBV13,.,few,TGTGCCAGCAGCTTACGGGGCAGGGGCGACGAAAAACTGTTTTTT,CASSLRGRGDEKLFF
TRBJ1-1,TRBV12-3/TRBV12-4,.,few,TGTGCCAGCAGTTCGCTGATAGACACTGAAGCTTTCTTT,CASSSLIDTEAFF
TRBJ1-6,TRBV10-2,.,few,TGCGCCAGCAGTGAGTCGGTCGCCGTCAGGGGTTCACCCCTCCACTTT,CASSESVAVRGSPLHF
TRBJ2-5,TRBV6-6,.,many,TGTGCCAGCAGAACCTCAAACGGGCCCCAGTACTTC,CASRTSNGPQYF
TRBJ1-2,TRBV5-1,TRBD1,.,TGCGCCAGTAGAGGGGCGACAGGGGGCCATACTAACTATGGCTACACCTTC,CASRGATGGHTNYGYTF
TRBJ2-3,TRBV24-1,TRBD2,many,TGTGCCACCAGTGACTCGGGGGGTGTGGATACGCAGTATTTT,CATSDSGGVDTQYF
TRBJ1-2,TRBV6-5,.,many,TGTGCCAGCAGAAGAGGTAGATTGGAGGGCTATGGCTACACCTTC,CASRRGRLEGYGYTF
TRBJ2-3,TRBV15,TRBD2,.,TGTGCCACCAGCAGAGGTGGAACTAGCGGGGGCACAGATACGCAGTATTTT,CATSRGGTSGGTDTQYF
TRBJ2-2,TRBV6-2/TRBV6-3,.,.,TGTGCCAGCAGACGTGGGGAGCTGTTTTTT,CASRRGELFF
TRBJ2-1,TRBV5-1,.,many,TGCGCCAGCAGCTTGGGGTTGCGAGCCTCCTACAATGAGCAGTTCTTC,CASSLGLRASYNEQFF
TRBJ2-1,TRBV6-6,.,many,TGTGCCAGCAGTTACCCAAGGTCAGGGAAGAGCTACAATGAGCAGTTCTTC,CASSYPRSGKSYNEQFF
TRBJ2-3,TRBV5-4,.,few,TGTGCCAGCAGCTTGGATGCACGGACCACAGATACGCAGTATTTT,CASSLDARTTDTQYF
TRBJ2-1,TRBV11-1,TRBD1,many,TGTGCCAGTTCCCGAGGGGGCGTAATCGTCCAAAATGAGCAGTTCTTC,CASSRGGVIVQNEQFF